This note documents a single TCR beta chain sequence. Its antigen is not known. Produced via immunoSEQ multiplex PCR; TCRdb's table is partial and in-frame only. Of approximately 2,000,000 clones listed, around 92% are singletons. V was clipped by 0 bases and J by 6 bases; unmatched bases: 8. The CDR3 loop spans 14 amino acids. Germline V lookup: CDR1 GTSNPN, CDR2 SVGIG (reference sequence). This sample is part of a study of shared clonotypes between healthy human individuals. Overall study findings and caveats: The naive CD4 repertoires of several donors were compared, and roughly 5% of clonotypes were shared. Sharing of clonotypes among donors was expected to vary with sequencing depth.

The chain has TRBV30 and TRBJ2-7; 7 bases fit TRBD2. The TCR originated in a man between 18 and 35 years old in good health. Some clones in this sample may be carry-over from other donors' samples. Sequenced material: naive CD4+ T cells from PBMCs. Subset given: CD45RA+ positively selected. The CDR3 DNA reads TGTGCCTGGAGTGTAACGAGCGGGAATACCGAGCAGTACTTC. The encoded protein is CAWSVTSGNTEQYF.